Listed below are T cell receptor beta chains from one sample, sequenced in a study of blood T cells in healthy people across ages. One entry per CDR3 protein results from TCRdb running MiXCR on the 5' RACE reads. The repertoire consists of about 780,000 distinct CDR3 sequences, with around a quarter occurring once and the leading ten covering 2.5% to 3.5%. Separately, the same data were catalogued under a study of T cells of mothers and their children.

The sequencing sample was made of blood. The source is a boy between 10 and 17 years old in good health. CDR3s include the opening cysteine and the closing phenylalanine or tryptophan. D genes are given only for firm matches. Size is omitted from some rows. Given values are once, few, many or a class for expanded clones.

TRBD1 | - | TRBJ2-4 | TRBV12-3/TRBV12-4 | TGTGCCAGCAGTTTAGCGTCATTAGGACAGGGTGGCAAAAACATTCAGTACTTC | CASSLASLGQGGKNIQYF
TRBD1 | - | TRBJ2-7 | TRBV29-1 | TGCAACGTTTATGACCGGGACAGGGGAAGTGGGTACGAGCAGTACTTC | CNVYDRDRGSGYEQYF
TRBD2 | - | TRBJ2-3 | TRBV29-1 | TGCAGCGTTGGAGGCGGGGGGCAAGGAGATACGCAGTATTTT | CSVGGGGQGDTQYF
- | - | TRBJ2-5 | TRBV12-3/TRBV12-4 | TGTGCCAGCAGTTTAGAGGGCCAGGACCGAGAGACCCAGTACTTC | CASSLEGQDRETQYF
TRBD2 | few | TRBJ2-5 | TRBV7-2 | TGTGCCAGCAGCTTAGCAGTTAGCGGGGAGACCCAGTACTTC | CASSLAVSGETQYF
TRBD2 | once | TRBJ2-1 | TRBV3-1 | TGTGCCAGCAGCCAACTGGCTAGCGGGAGTTTCTATGAGCAGTTCTTC | CASSQLASGSFYEQFF
- | - | TRBJ1-4 | TRBV7-3 | TGTGCCAGCAGCAGTACAGGGTCGGTGGGTGAAAAACTGTTTTTT | CASSSTGSVGEKLFF
TRBD1 | few | TRBJ1-4 | TRBV5-1 | TGCGCCGGCAGCTTGAACGGACAGGACCTTAATGAAAAACTGTTTTTT | CAGSLNGQDLNEKLFF
TRBD1 | few | TRBJ2-3 | TRBV6-5 | TGTGCCAGTAGTTCCCGGGACAGGGGGGCAGATACGCAGTATTTT | CASSSRDRGADTQYF
- | few | TRBJ2-7 | TRBV4-2 | TGTGCCAGCAGCCAAATGACCCGCGGGGACGAGCAGTACTTC | CASSQMTRGDEQYF
TRBD2 | - | TRBJ2-5 | TRBV20-1 | TGCAGTGCAAAGGTAGCGGGGGAAGAGACCCAGTACTTC | CSAKVAGEETQYF
- | few | TRBJ2-5 | TRBV7-6 | TGTGCCAGCAGCTTAGCTCCCACGGAGACCCAGTACTTC | CASSLAPTETQYF
TRBD1 | - | TRBJ1-4 | TRBV12-3/TRBV12-4 | TGTGCCACCGTCAGGACAGGGGATAATGAAAAACTGTTTTTT | CATVRTGDNEKLFF
- | few | TRBJ2-7 | TRBV10-3 | TGTGCCATCAGTGAGTCGATGGGGGCGCTCTACGAGCAGTACTTC | CAISESMGALYEQYF
- | - | TRBJ1-1 | TRBV7-9 | TGTGCCAGCAGCTTAGACCTCCGATGGCCCTTGGGCACTGAAGCTTTCTTT | CASSLDLRWPLGTEAFF
- | - | TRBJ2-5 | TRBV29-1 | TGCAGCGTCGGACAGTTCCAAGAGACCCAGTACTTC | CSVGQFQETQYF
- | - | TRBJ2-3 | TRBV4-1 | TGCGCCAGCAGCGTCCGGGATCCCCCAGACACAGATACGCAGTATTTT | CASSVRDPPDTDTQYF
- | few | TRBJ2-5 | TRBV25-1 | TGTACCAGCGGGCGTCGGATGCAAGAGACCCAGTACTTC | CTSGRRMQETQYF
- | - | TRBJ2-2 | TRBV12-3/TRBV12-4 | TGTGCCAGCAGTTCGGACGGAACGAACACCGGGGAGCTGTTTTTT | CASSSDGTNTGELFF
TRBD2 | few | TRBJ2-5 | TRBV12-3/TRBV12-4 | TGTGCCAGCTGCGGACTAGCGGGGGGGGAGACCCAGTACTTC | CASCGLAGGETQYF
- | - | TRBJ1-4 | TRBV6-1 | TGTGCCAGCAGTCCATCATTCAGCCTAAGAAATGAAAAACTGTTTTTT | CASSPSFSLRNEKLFF
TRBD1 | - | TRBJ2-5 | TRBV11-2 | TGTGCCAGCAGCCCGGACAGGCTAGAGACCCAGTACTTC | CASSPDRLETQYF
- | - | TRBJ2-2 | TRBV4-3 | TGCGCCAGCAGGAGGCAGGGGAAAACCGGGGAGCTGTTTTTT | CASRRQGKTGELFF
- | - | TRBJ1-4 | TRBV20-1 | TGCAGTGCTACATTACAGGGCGCTAATGAAAAACTGTTTTTT | CSATLQGANEKLFF
TRBD2 | few | TRBJ2-5 | TRBV20-1 | TGCAGTGCCCCCTCGGGACTAGCGGGGGGGAGCCGACAAGAGACCCAGTACTTC | CSAPSGLAGGSRQETQYF
- | few | TRBJ2-7 | TRBV12-3/TRBV12-4 | TGTGCCAGCAGTCGGGACGCGCGGGAGCAGTACTTC | CASSRDAREQYF
- | - | TRBJ2-4 | TRBV6-2/TRBV6-3 | TGTGCCAGCAGTTACTTGGACGCCATGGTCAAAAACATTCAGTACTTC | CASSYLDAMVKNIQYF
- | few | TRBJ2-4 | TRBV3-1 | TGTGCCAGCAGCCCTTCGGGGGCGCTGAAAAACATTCAGTACTTC | CASSPSGALKNIQYF
- | few | TRBJ2-2 | TRBV5-1 | TGCGCCAGTCCCCAGTGGTTCACCGGGGAGCTGTTTTTT | CASPQWFTGELFF
- | - | TRBJ2-1 | TRBV6-1 | TGTGCCAGCAGTAATCATTACAATGAGCAGTTCTTC | CASSNHYNEQFF
TRBD1 | - | TRBJ2-7 | TRBV30 | TGTGCCTGGGCTCGAGGCGGGACAGGGGCGGGCAAGCAGTACTTC | CAWARGGTGAGKQYF
- | few | TRBJ2-2 | TRBV29-1 | TGCAGCGGACTAGTAGGGGTTAACACCGGGGAGCTGTTTTTT | CSGLVGVNTGELFF
TRBD2 | - | TRBJ2-5 | TRBV29-1 | TGCAGCGTTGAAGATTTGACTAGCGGACAAGAGACCCAGTACTTC | CSVEDLTSGQETQYF
- | - | TRBJ2-3 | TRBV3-1 | TGTGCCAGCAGCCAAGTCCTCGCGGGGGCGGCAGATACGCAGTATTTT | CASSQVLAGAADTQYF
- | once | TRBJ2-1 | TRBV20-1 | TGCAGTGCTAGAGATCTTAACGGGGTTAGCTCCTACAATGAGCAGTTCTTC | CSARDLNGVSSYNEQFF
TRBD1 | few | TRBJ2-7 | TRBV3-1 | TGTGCCAGCAGTCCAAGTAACAGGGGCTACGAGCAGTACTTC | CASSPSNRGYEQYF
TRBD1 | once | TRBJ2-7 | TRBV5-1 | TGCGCCAGCAGCTTGGGGGACAGGGTTGTCGACGAGCAGTACTTC | CASSLGDRVVDEQYF
- | - | TRBJ1-1 | TRBV2 | TGTGCCAGCAGTGAACCGGGGGACCTCCTAGGAGGGACTGAAGCTTTCTTT | CASSEPGDLLGGTEAFF
TRBD2 | - | TRBJ2-5 | TRBV7-3 | TGTGCCAGCAGCTTAATCGGAAGCGGGGGACTGTACTTC | CASSLIGSGGLYF
- | few | TRBJ2-5 | TRBV20-1 | TGCAGTGCTAGCCTTGGACTCTTCCAAGAGACCCAGTACTTC | CSASLGLFQETQYF
- | few | TRBJ1-3 | TRBV10-2 | TGCGCCAGCAGAGACCCAGCGGGCTCTGGAAACACCATATATTTT | CASRDPAGSGNTIYF
TRBD1 | few | TRBJ1-4 | TRBV24-1 | TGTGCCACCAGTGATCCCGGGACAGTTCATGGAAAACTGTTTTTT | CATSDPGTVHGKLFF